This TCR beta chain appears in the sequencing data of a study of Graves' ophthalmopathy and Graves' hyperthyroidism. RNA transcripts served as template for amplifying TCR beta CDR3 sequences. The workflow started with a first-round RT-PCR run with HTBI primers and then moved on to a second-round multiplex PCR. TCRdb called the multiplex PCR reads again in MiXCR, with one record for every CDR3 protein. The sample carries around 1.1 million distinct CDR3 sequences, about 35% recorded once. This clonotype was seen many times. CDR3 length equals 14 residues. J gave up 3 bases and V 2 bases, and 6 bases lay outside the gene matches. The germline CDR1 and CDR2 sequences are DFQATT and SNEGSKA (reference sequence).

Sequenced sample: peripheral blood or thyroid tissue (not recorded which). The rearrangement links TRBV20-1 to TRBJ2-7; the match to TRBD1 covers 8 bases. This clonotype was sampled from an adult man with Graves' hyperthyroidism. The CDR3 is CSARPLTGDYEQYF. The CDR3 DNA reads TGCAGTGCTAGACCACTGACAGGGGACTACGAGCAGTACTTC.